One sample yielded the 31 T cell receptor beta chains listed below, sequenced in a study of CXCR3-negative and CXCR3-positive naive CD8 T cells. The antigens these receptors bind are not known. With UMI labels, 5' RACE was used to prepare the TRB cDNA libraries. TCRdb processed the 5' RACE reads again and assigns one entry to each CDR3 protein, with no DNA. There are some 130,000 distinct CDR3 sequences in the sample, with 0.41% held by the top ten. Study-level points and caveats: Relative to CXCR3-negative naive cells, CXCR3-positive naive cells had more hydrophobic TRB CDR3s.

The material sequenced was naive CXCR3+ CD8+ T cells from blood. Subset here: CD45RO-CCR7+CD27+CD95- naive CD8+ T cells expressing CXCR3 (TNR3+). These receptor sequences come from a human donor in good health. Some clones in this sample may be carry-over from other donors' samples.

The V gene is TRBV29-1, the J gene TRBJ2-7; the D gene TCRdb calls, TRBD2, cannot be checked with no DNA. CDR1 is SQVTM and CDR2 is ANQGSEA in the germline V gene. The CDR3 is 13 amino acids. The chain's CDR3 is CSVPGDWQGEQYF.

The chain combines TRBV29-1 with TRBJ2-1; TCRdb outputs TRBD1, but without DNA this stays unchecked. Looked up from germline, CDR1 is SQVTM and CDR2 is ANQGSEA. This CDR3 comprises 16 residues. The CDR3 loop is CSVEEGATAYYNEQFF.

The CDR3 sequence is CASSLVAGGYYGYTF. This sequence joins TRBV7-9 and TRBJ1-2. The CDR3 runs to 15 residues. From germline, CDR1 is SEHNR and CDR2 FQNEAQ (reference sequence).

This chain joins TRBV5-6 and TRBJ1-1. CDR3 size: 14 residues. Germline V gene lookup returns CDR1 SGHDT and CDR2 YYEEEE. CDR3 region: CASSLVRGNTEAFF.

The chain employs TRBV5-1 and TRBJ2-5. The CDR3 spans 13 residues. Germline V gene data show CDR1 as SGHRS and CDR2 as YFSETQ. The CDR3 is CASSLVGEETQYF. The whole variable domain, filled in from reference TRBV5-1 and TRBJ2-5, reads KAGVTQTPRYLIKTRGQQVTLSCSPISGHRSVSWYQQTPGQGLQFLFEYFSETQRNKGNFPGRFSGRQFSNSRSEMNVSTLELGDSALYLCASSLVGEETQYFGPGTRLLVL.

The V gene is TRBV11-3, the J gene TRBJ2-5. The CDR3 is made up of 13 amino acids. Germline V gene sequence: CDR1 SGHNT, CDR2 YENEEA. The CDR3 is CASSLNLQETQYF. Full variable domain (rest looked up from reference TRBV11-3 and TRBJ2-5): EAGVVQSPRYKIIEKKQPVAFWCNPISGHNTLYWYLQNLGQGPELLIRYENEEAVDDSQLPKDRFSAERLKGVDSTLKIQPAELGDSAVYLCASSLNLQETQYFGPGTRLLVL.

This chain connects TRBV21-1 to TRBJ1-5; TCRdb reports TRBD1, a call that lacks DNA to check it against. TRBV21-1 is tagged as a pseudogene. The CDR3 is 23 amino acids. This CDR3 reads CASSKDIVGQGRQRIYSNQPQHF.

The genes are TRBV7-3 and TRBJ2-5; with no DNA, the TCRdb D assignment of TRBD2 cannot be verified. The CDR3 spans 14 residues. Per germline, CDR1 SGHTA and CDR2 FQGTGA. The CDR3 reads CASSLIGGQETQYF.

J is TRBJ2-3 and V is TRBV29-1; with no DNA, the TCRdb D assignment of TRBD2 cannot be verified. Germline V gene sequence: CDR1 SQVTM, CDR2 ANQGSEA. The CDR3 runs 16 residues. CDR3 sequence: CSVEGGTGGSTDTQYF.

This chain joins TRBV7-9 and TRBJ2-2; TCRdb returns TRBD2, unconfirmable since there is no DNA. The length of the CDR3 is 15 residues. Germline lookup yields CDR1 SEHNR and CDR2 FQNEAQ (reference sequence). The CDR3 spells CAGHPTSGYAGELFF.

J is TRBJ2-3 and V is TRBV5-1; without DNA, the TCRdb call of TRBD1 cannot be checked. Germline-derived CDR1 and CDR2 are SGHRS and YFSETQ. The CDR3 covers 15 residues. CDR3 region: CASNLDTGGIDTQYF.

The gene calls are TRBV19 and TRBJ2-1; there is no DNA to check the TCRdb D call of TRBD2. Germline CDR1 is LNHDA and CDR2 is SQIVND (reference sequence). The CDR3 totals 14 residues. The CDR3 sequence: CASSVSGGNNEQFF.

The chain has TRBV9 and TRBJ1-1; TCRdb gives TRBD1 as the D gene, but with no DNA this cannot be confirmed. CDR3 length: 15 residues. Germline-derived CDR1 and CDR2 are SGDLS and YYNGEE. CDR3 sequence: CASSEQGEVGTEAFF. Full variable domain (outside the CDR3, taken from reference TRBV9 and TRBJ1-1): DSGVTQTPKHLITATGQRVTLRCSPRSGDLSVYWYQQSLDQGLQFLIQYYNGEERAKGNILERFSAQQFPDLHSELNLSSLELGDSALYFCASSEQGEVGTEAFFGQGTRLTVV.

The chain links TRBV20-1 to TRBJ2-2. The CDR3 runs to 11 residues. Germline V CDR1 and CDR2: DFQATT, SNEGSKA (reference sequence). The chain's CDR3 is CSARLRGELFF.

The chain employs TRBV7-9 and TRBJ1-6; TCRdb names TRBD1, which stays unverified in the absence of DNA. Germline lookup yields CDR1 SEHNR and CDR2 FQNEAQ (reference sequence). The CDR3 length is 18 residues. The CDR3 protein is CASSPPFGTAGYNSPLHF.

The CDR3 loop is CASSLTSGAPPDTQYF. The chain recombines TRBV7-2 with TRBJ2-3; TCRdb's D call, TRBD2, is unchecked because there is no DNA. From germline, CDR1 is SGHTA and CDR2 FQGNSA. This CDR3 region has 16 residues.

This chain connects TRBV12-3 or TRBV12-4 to TRBJ1-1. CDR3 length equals 11 residues. CDR3 loop: CASQGLFEAFF.

The CDR3 protein is CASSLDPSGGEETQYF. This sequence joins TRBV5-1 and TRBJ2-5; TCRdb lists TRBD2, though no DNA is available to test this call. The CDR3 covers 16 residues. Germline assignment: CDR1 SGHRS and CDR2 YFSETQ. Filled out from reference TRBV5-1 and TRBJ2-5, the complete variable domain reads KAGVTQTPRYLIKTRGQQVTLSCSPISGHRSVSWYQQTPGQGLQFLFEYFSETQRNKGNFPGRFSGRQFSNSRSEMNVSTLELGDSALYLCASSLDPSGGEETQYFGPGTRLLVL.

The rearrangement links TRBV3-1 to TRBJ2-5. Per germline, CDR1 LGHDT and CDR2 YNNKEL (reference sequence). This CDR3 contains 14 residues. CDR3 sequence: CASSQRSFWETQYF.

The chain recombines TRBV4-1 with TRBJ1-1. This CDR3 region has 16 residues. Germline-derived CDR1 and CDR2 are MGHRA and YSYEKL. CDR3 residues: CASSQDRSGSDTEAFF.

The V call is TRBV13, the J call TRBJ1-2; no DNA is available, so the TRBD1 call from TCRdb remains unchecked. The CDR3 has 16 residues. CDR1 is PRHDT and CDR2 is FYEKMQ in the germline V gene (reference sequence). This chain's CDR3 is CASSPMTGEFNYGYTF. The whole variable domain, filled in from reference TRBV13 and TRBJ1-2, reads AAGVIQSPRHLIKEKRETATLKCYPIPRHDTVYWYQQGPGQDPQFLISFYEKMQSDKGSIPDRFSAQQFSDYHSELNMSSLELGDSALYFCASSPMTGEFNYGYTFGSGTRLTVV.

The chain uses TRBV10-1 and TRBJ1-1. The germline V gene has CDR1 WNHNN and CDR2 SYGVQD (reference sequence). The CDR3 is 13 residues long. The CDR3: CTSSTIGTTEAFF.

The chain carries TRBV27 and TRBJ2-1; TCRdb designates TRBD2, a call that cannot be tested without DNA. This CDR3 has 16 amino acids. The germline V gene has CDR1 MNHEY and CDR2 SMNVEV (reference sequence). CDR3 amino acids: CASSPLLSGSYNEQFF.

V and J are TRBV7-7 and TRBJ2-1. The CDR3 sequence is 14 residues long. The germline CDR1 and CDR2 sequences are SSHAT and FNYEAQ (reference sequence). The CDR3 protein is CASSFSVGSNEQFF. Using reference TRBV7-7 and TRBJ2-1 for the parts outside the CDR3, the full variable domain is GAGVSQSPRYKVTKRGQDVTLRCDPISSHATLYWYQQALGQGPEFLTYFNYEAQPDKSGLPSDRFSAERPEGSISTLTIQRTEQRDSAMYRCASSFSVGSNEQFFGPGTRLTVL.

The chain recombines TRBV15 with TRBJ1-5; absent DNA, TCRdb's TRBD1 call cannot be checked. This CDR3 has 15 residues. CDR1 LNHNV and CDR2 YYDKDF come from the germline V gene (reference sequence). CDR3 protein: CATSRDRGRNQPQHF.

The chain links TRBV7-3 to TRBJ2-2; TCRdb proposes TRBD1, but this gene call is untestable without DNA. Germline V gene data show CDR1 as SGHTA and CDR2 as FQGTGA. The CDR3 is 14 amino acids. The CDR3: CASRPTGSTGELFF.

The chain couples TRBV29-1 to TRBJ1-1; TCRdb selects TRBD1, and the lack of DNA leaves this call unchecked. CDR3 length equals 12 residues. The germline V gene encodes CDR1 SQVTM and CDR2 ANQGSEA. Here the CDR3 reads CSVGTGSTEAFF. The complete variable domain, with remaining parts taken from reference TRBV29-1 and TRBJ1-1, reads SAVISQKPSRDICQRGTSLTIQCQVDSQVTMMFWYRQQPGQSLTLIATANQGSEATYESGFVIDKFPISRPNLTFSTLTVSNMSPEDSSIYLCSVGTGSTEAFFGQGTRLTVV.

This sequence joins TRBV21-1 and TRBJ1-2. TRBV21-1 is a recognized pseudogene. This CDR3 has 20 residues. The CDR3 is CASSKGSLRTKKSFNYGYTF.

This sequence joins TRBV5-5 and TRBJ2-1; the D call from TCRdb, TRBD2, cannot be confirmed without DNA. The CDR3 length is 17 residues. CDR1 is SGHKS and CDR2 is YYEKEE in the germline V gene (reference sequence). The CDR3 region is CASSAGLAGGPGNEQFF.

The gene calls are TRBV7-3 and TRBJ2-4; the TCRdb D gene call, TRBD2, has no DNA to confirm it. CDR3 size: 14 residues. Germline V lookup: CDR1 SGHTA, CDR2 FQGTGA. Here the CDR3 reads CASSSTGSGDIQYF.

The chain links TRBV25-1 to TRBJ2-1; the D call of TRBD1 rests on TCRdb alone, since no DNA is present to check it. The V gene's germline CDR1 is MGHDK and CDR2 SYGVNS. This CDR3 is 19 amino acids long. The chain's CDR3 is CASSEFKIPRGPSYNEQFF.